The T cell receptor beta chain under discussion was sequenced for a study of somatic mutations in cytotoxic T cells in rheumatoid arthritis. Whole-study findings and limits: Nobody adjusted the slight TRBV07 underrepresentation in rheumatoid arthritis patients for multiple comparisons.

Assay used: immunoSEQ multiplex PCR; TCRdb lists only in-frame clones, some missing. The table shows 2,500 to 3,000 clones, with about 68% occurring only once. A note on this clone: Its antigen is currently unknown.

CDR3 size: 15 residues. Germline V gene data show CDR1 as SGHNT and CDR2 as YENEEA. Trimming left V 5 bases short and J 7 bases short, with 17 bases between. The receptor's source is a woman between 18 and 29 years old with rheumatoid arthritis. What was sequenced was CD8+ T cells sorted from synovial fluid. The chain uses TRBV11-3 and TRBJ2-2; the D gene is possibly TRBD1 (6 bases). The CDR3, as DNA: TGTGCCAGCAGCCCCCTCACAGGGAACCACGGGGAGCTGTTTTTT. This gives the protein CASSPLTGNHGELFF.